The rows below give T cell receptor beta chains drawn from one sample of a study of T cell repertoires in cytomegalovirus infection. What these receptors recognize is not known. TCRdb analysed the reads with MiXCR anew, one entry per CDR3 protein. In the table there are approximately 730,000 distinct CDR3 sequences, roughly a third of which are singletons. The sequencing here drew on cultured PBMCs, taken from culture after CMV antigen stimulation. The receptor set was obtained from a human donor in good health (CMV status not recorded). Some clones in this sample may be carry-over from other donors' samples. CDR3s leave out the opening cysteine and the closing phenylalanine or tryptophan.

ASSLWGGLAVYNEQF | TRBJ2-1 | TRBV7-6
ASSARLEDTQY | TRBJ2-3 | TRBV28
ASSSYGTPFGAF | TRBJ1-1 | TRBV7-2
ASSQEPRSYTEAF | TRBJ1-1 | TRBV4-2
ASSPRSTEQY | TRBJ2-7 | TRBV6-2/TRBV6-3
ASSYLTTTDTQY | TRBJ2-3 | TRBV6-2/TRBV6-3
ASSLVRGTDTQY | TRBJ2-3 | TRBV7-2
ASSILEGGNQPQH | TRBJ1-5 | TRBV19
ASRPGQARGRGYT | TRBJ1-2 | TRBV28
ASSLGAGQTYEQY | TRBJ2-7 | TRBV7-9
SARVRTVYNEQF | TRBJ2-1 | TRBV20-1
ANSFSGGTSTEAF | TRBJ1-1 | TRBV28
ASSLGGAGHQPQH | TRBJ1-5 | TRBV7-2
SARDPLAGHNEQF | TRBJ2-1 | TRBV20-1
ASSLGTSSGTDTQY | TRBJ2-3 | TRBV7-9
ASSFRQKNGYT | TRBJ1-2 | TRBV12-3/TRBV12-4
ASSSGQGTGELF | TRBJ2-2 | TRBV6-1
ATRDTTSSTDTQY | TRBJ2-3 | TRBV24-1
AWSRDGSSYNEQF | TRBJ2-1 | TRBV30
ASSPIGGEIQETQY | TRBJ2-5 | TRBV6-5
ASSSQAGVLNEQF | TRBJ2-1 | TRBV7-2
ASSQDLLLSYEQY | TRBJ2-7 | TRBV4-3
ASSSYPLAETSTDTQY | TRBJ2-3 | TRBV7-8
ASSRVKGAGETQY | TRBJ2-5 | TRBV4-2
ASSQDLYEQY | TRBJ2-7 | TRBV7-8
ASSLVAGVSSYNEQF | TRBJ2-1 | TRBV7-8
ASSSLGLAGGADTQY | TRBJ2-3 | TRBV7-8
ASSLEPVADYGYT | TRBJ1-2 | TRBV11-2
ASSFPSLSGREWRDTQY | TRBJ2-3 | TRBV5-1
ASSLARRGVQLAGALTDTQY | TRBJ2-3 | TRBV7-9
ASSILPISTDTQY | TRBJ2-3 | TRBV19
ATSRGTGTDTQY | TRBJ2-3 | TRBV15
ASSEADRVGDTQY | TRBJ2-3 | TRBV6-1
ATSPRKGEGEQY | TRBJ2-7 | TRBV15
ASSTRTPTHEQF | TRBJ2-1 | TRBV7-2
ASQTSGPYEQY | TRBJ2-7 | TRBV7-2
ASSVVRATNEKLF | TRBJ1-4 | TRBV27
ASSELSSNQPQH | TRBJ1-5 | TRBV6-1
ASSLLRLPPHEQY | TRBJ2-7 | TRBV7-8
ASSQVASGYGYT | TRBJ1-2 | TRBV4-3
ASAPEGTYNEQF | TRBJ2-1 | TRBV12-5
ASSSPGHVYGYT | TRBJ1-2 | TRBV11-2
ANRPGLATYNEQF | TRBJ2-1 | TRBV19
ASSPGTSGTVYEQY | TRBJ2-7 | TRBV4-3
SAFGGGNPFEQY | TRBJ2-7 | TRBV29-1
ASSLKSLNQPQH | TRBJ1-5 | TRBV7-2
ASSLGSPGLTNEQF | TRBJ2-1 | TRBV7-2
ASSQTRGLSGSSYEQY | TRBJ2-7 | TRBV4-3
ATSARLNQPQH | TRBJ1-5 | TRBV24-1
SASGNSGGHL | TRBJ2-7 | TRBV20-1
ATRPGESNTGELF | TRBJ2-2 | TRBV10-3
ASSFYKLTGELF | TRBJ2-2 | TRBV12-3/TRBV12-4
ASSLKREGPNEQY | TRBJ2-7 | TRBV7-9
AIRAGTVYYEQY | TRBJ2-7 | TRBV10-3
ASSLPGGAYGYT | TRBJ1-2 | TRBV7-2
SVGDRGFYEQY | TRBJ2-7 | TRBV20-1
ASSYLDRGDYEQY | TRBJ2-7 | TRBV6-8
ASSPRSGRADTQY | TRBJ2-3 | TRBV19